This TCR beta chain is from a study of vaccination and CD4 T cells after COVID-19. In the case of this clonotype: Its antigen is currently unknown.

Sequencing of DNA taken from cultured CD4+ T cells relied on the Oncomine TCR Beta short-read assay. Genomic DNA was extracted from cultured CD4+ T cells. Using its own MiXCR run on the PCR reads, TCRdb lists one record per CDR3 protein. The table has approximately 2,300 distinct CDR3 sequences, roughly 25% seen once. Treatment: roughly ten-day PBMC culture with coronavirus spike peptide pools or control peptides (ViraFEST assay). The receptor comes from a human donor who had recovered from COVID-19. The specimen was CD4+ T cells from blood, cultured in vitro, collected after SARS-CoV-2 vaccination.

The CDR3 is CASSQFLFEQYF. The CDR3 DNA follows: TGTGCCAGCAGCCAGTTTCTTTTCGAGCAGTACTTC. The genes are TRBV14 and TRBJ2-7; D uncertain. The CDR3 has 12 residues. V gave up 3 bases and J gave up 6 bases, with 9 bases separating them. The germline V gene encodes CDR1 SGHDN and CDR2 FVKESK.